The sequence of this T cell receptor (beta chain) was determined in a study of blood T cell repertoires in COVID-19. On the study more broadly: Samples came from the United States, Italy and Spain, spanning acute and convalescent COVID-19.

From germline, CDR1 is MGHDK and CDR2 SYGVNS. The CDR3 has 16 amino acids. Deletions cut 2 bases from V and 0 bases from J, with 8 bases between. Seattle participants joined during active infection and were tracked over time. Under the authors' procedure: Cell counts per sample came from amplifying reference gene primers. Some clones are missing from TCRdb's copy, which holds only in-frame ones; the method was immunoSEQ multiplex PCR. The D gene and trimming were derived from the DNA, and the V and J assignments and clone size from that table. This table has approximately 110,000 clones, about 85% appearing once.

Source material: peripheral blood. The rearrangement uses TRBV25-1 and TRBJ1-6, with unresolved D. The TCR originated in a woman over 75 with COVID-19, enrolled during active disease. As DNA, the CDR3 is TGTGCCAGCAGTGAAAGCGTGAGCTCCTATAATTCACCCCTCCACTTT. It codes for CASSESVSSYNSPLHF.